What follows are 7 T cell receptor beta chains derived from one specimen sequenced in a study of blood T cells in healthy people across ages (dated by TCRdb to about 2015). Library generation was performed with 5' RACE. Sequencing used an Illumina HiSeq 2500. A second PCR of about 7 to 12 cycles was run with a J-beta primer mix and a sample-barcoded 5' primer. TCRdb's own reprocessing of the public reads used fastp at Q25 and MiXCR and kept productive beta chains. Every distinct CDR3 protein forms one entry, paired with its most common genes and DNA. This sample lists roughly 700,000 distinct CDR3 sequences; more than 20% were detected once. The ten most abundant clones make up 9% to 9.5% of the sample. The sample was also linked to a second study, of T cells of mothers and their children.

The sequenced sample was blood. Every receptor here comes from a boy aged 5-17 years in good health.

The V call is TRBV20-1, the J call TRBJ1-1, with 8 nucleotides matching TRBD1. CDR3 length equals 12 residues. CDR1 and CDR2 (germline): DFQATT, SNEGSKA (reference sequence). J gave up 5 bases and V 7 bases, and 6 bases lay outside the gene matches. The chain's CDR3 is CSVNRGTTEAFF. In DNA form, the CDR3 reads TGCAGTGTCAACAGGGGGACTACTGAAGCTTTCTTT.

In this sample, this clonotype turned up many times. The chain joins TRBV12-3 or TRBV12-4 to TRBJ2-5, with D possibly being TRBD1 or TRBD2 (5 bases each). This CDR3 is built from 12 residues. V was trimmed by 5 bases and J by 5 bases, leaving 9 bases between them. The CDR3 sequence: CASSRGLETQYF. CDR3 DNA: TGTGCCAGCAGTCGGGGCTTGGAGACCCAGTACTTC.

The chain recombines TRBV5-1 with TRBJ2-4, with a weak D call TRBD2 (6 bases). V was clipped by 4 bases and J by 7 bases, with 15 bases between them. Germline CDR1 SGHRS, CDR2 YFSETQ. The CDR3 runs 14 residues. CDR3: CASSPGGVDNIQYF. The CDR3 DNA reads TGCGCCAGCAGCCCCGGGGGTGTGGATAACATTCAGTACTTC.

This clonotype appeared many times. V usage is TRBV11-3 and J usage is TRBJ2-5; D is unclear. Germline CDR1 SGHNT, CDR2 YENEEA. Trimming pared 6 bases from V and 3 bases from J, leaving 5 bases between. The CDR3 contains 11 residues. CDR3: CASRKKETQYF. The CDR3 region has the DNA TGTGCCAGCAGGAAAAAAGAGACCCAGTACTTC.

This clonotype was observed a handful of times. The gene calls are TRBV7-3 and TRBJ2-3, with TRBD2 matching 8 bases. V was clipped by 1 base and J by 6 bases; unmatched bases: 15. Per the germline V gene, CDR1 is SGHTA and CDR2 is FQGTGA. The CDR3 loop spans 18 amino acids. The CDR3 region is CASSLNPSSGSPGDTQYF. The CDR3 nucleotides are TGTGCCAGCAGCTTAAATCCCTCTAGCGGGTCCCCCGGGGATACGCAGTATTTT. The whole variable domain, remainder taken from reference TRBV7-3 and TRBJ2-3, is GAGVSQTPSNKVTEKGKYVELRCDPISGHTALYWYRQSLGQGPEFLIYFQGTGAADDSGLPNDRFFAVRPEGSVSTLKIQRTERGDSAVYLCASSLNPSSGSPGDTQYFGPGTRLTVL.

This clonotype has just a few counts. V usage is TRBV7-2 and J usage is TRBJ1-5; 7 bases agree with TRBD1. Germline assignment: CDR1 SGHTA and CDR2 FQGNSA. This CDR3 is 16 amino acids long. J gave up 5 bases and V 5 bases, and 12 bases lay outside the gene matches. The CDR3 reads CASSLLGQAGHQPQHF. CDR3 nucleotides: TGTGCCAGCAGCCTCTTAGGACAGGCTGGCCATCAGCCCCAGCATTTT.

This chain connects TRBV12-3 or TRBV12-4 to TRBJ1-1; 7 bases match TRBD1. J lost 7 bases, V lost 7 bases, and 3 bases had no gene match. This CDR3 comprises 11 residues. The CDR3 DNA reads TGTGCCAGCATGACAGGGTTTGAAGCTTTCTTT. Protein product: CASMTGFEAFF.